The clone carrying this T cell receptor beta chain was counted a few times. Its antigen is as yet unknown. The study ran its PCR with 60 Vbeta and 13 Jbeta primers. Method: immunoSEQ multiplex PCR; TCRdb's copy keeps in-frame clones and lacks some. The data contain some 180,000 clones, roughly 82% of them singletons. This record comes from a study of cytomegalovirus exposure and HLA in healthy donors. Broader study findings: In a later analysis, at a false discovery rate of 0.05, some 15,000 TCR beta sequences were associated with HLA alleles.

The sequenced sample consisted of PBMCs. The source is a man aged 40-49 years in good health and CMV-seronegative.

In nucleotides, the CDR3 is TGTGCCAGCAGCCCTCGGACAGACCCAACTAATGAAAAACTGTTTTTT. This encodes CASSPRTDPTNEKLFF. The rearrangement joins TRBV7-9 to TRBJ1-4; D is possibly TRBD1 (6 bases). Trimming took 5 bases from V and 0 from J, leaving 13 bases between them. The CDR3 totals 16 residues. Per germline, CDR1 SEHNR and CDR2 FQNEAQ (reference sequence).